This record looks at one TCR beta chain sequence and its context. The primer mix had 60 Vbeta and 13 Jbeta primers. The data were produced by immunoSEQ multiplex PCR, yet TCRdb's version contains in-frame clones alone and is incomplete. The repertoire has around 76,000 clones, over 60% of them found once; the top ten carry approximately 16%. This CDR3 has 17 residues. V gave up 4 bases and J gave up 3 bases; unmatched junction bases: 14. From germline, CDR1 is SGHRS and CDR2 YFSETQ. This sample is drawn from a study of cytomegalovirus exposure and HLA in healthy donors. V usage is TRBV5-1 and J usage is TRBJ2-7; 9 positions match TRBD1. The material sequenced was PBMCs. This clonotype was sampled from a woman in her thirties or forties in good health and CMV-seropositive. CDR3 coding DNA: TGCGCCAGCAGCCTTGCTATGACCGGGACAGGGCTCTACGAGCAGTACTTC. It encodes CASSLAMTGTGLYEQYF.